Sequencing of this TCR beta chain was carried out in a study of blood T cell repertoires in COVID-19. Study-level information: COVID-19 samples collected from the United States, Italy and Spain covered acute and convalescent phases. Nucleic acid was either cDNA or gDNA, and it came from T cells, B-cell-depleted T cells, or PBMCs.

The table came from immunoSEQ multiplex PCR; TCRdb's copy has only in-frame clones and leaves some out. The data hold approximately 210,000 clones, with approximately 82% observed a single time. V lost 7 bases, J lost 1 base, and 13 bases lay in between. In germline, CDR1 is SQVTM, CDR2 ANQGSEA. The CDR3 covers 13 residues. This sequence was found in a woman older than 75 with acute or convalescent COVID-19. V and J are TRBV29-1 and TRBJ1-1; D is possibly TRBD1 (5 bases). Sample: peripheral blood. The CDR3 loop reads CSARIGANTEAFF. Here the CDR3 DNA reads TGCAGCGCCAGAATAGGGGCGAACACTGAAGCTTTCTTT.